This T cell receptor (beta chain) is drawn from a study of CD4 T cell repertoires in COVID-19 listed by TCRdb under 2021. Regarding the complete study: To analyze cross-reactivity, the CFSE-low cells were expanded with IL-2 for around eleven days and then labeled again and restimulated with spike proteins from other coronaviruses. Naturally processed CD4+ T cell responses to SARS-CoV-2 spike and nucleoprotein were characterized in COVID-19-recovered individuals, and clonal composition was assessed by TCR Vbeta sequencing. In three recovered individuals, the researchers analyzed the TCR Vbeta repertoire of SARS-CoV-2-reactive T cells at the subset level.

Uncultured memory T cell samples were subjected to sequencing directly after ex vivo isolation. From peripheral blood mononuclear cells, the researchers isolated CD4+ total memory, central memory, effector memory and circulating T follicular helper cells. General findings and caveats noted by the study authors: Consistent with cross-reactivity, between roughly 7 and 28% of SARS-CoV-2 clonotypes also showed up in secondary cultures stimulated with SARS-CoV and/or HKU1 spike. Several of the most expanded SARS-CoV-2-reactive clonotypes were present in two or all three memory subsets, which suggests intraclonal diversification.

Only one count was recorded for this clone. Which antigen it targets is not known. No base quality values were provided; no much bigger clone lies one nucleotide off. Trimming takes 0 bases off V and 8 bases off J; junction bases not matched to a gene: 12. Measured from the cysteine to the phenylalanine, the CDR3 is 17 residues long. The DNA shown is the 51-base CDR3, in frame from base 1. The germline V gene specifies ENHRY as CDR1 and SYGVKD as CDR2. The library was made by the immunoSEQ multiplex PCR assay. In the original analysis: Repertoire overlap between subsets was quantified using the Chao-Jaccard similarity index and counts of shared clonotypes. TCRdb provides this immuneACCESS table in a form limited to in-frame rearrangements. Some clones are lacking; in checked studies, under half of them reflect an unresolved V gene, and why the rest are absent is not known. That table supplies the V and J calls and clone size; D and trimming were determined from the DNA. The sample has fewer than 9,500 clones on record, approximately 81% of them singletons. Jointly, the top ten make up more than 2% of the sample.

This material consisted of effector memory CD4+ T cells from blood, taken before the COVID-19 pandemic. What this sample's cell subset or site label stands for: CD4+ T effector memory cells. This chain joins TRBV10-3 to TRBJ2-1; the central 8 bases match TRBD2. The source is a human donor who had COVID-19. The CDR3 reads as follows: CAISESNPREVNHEQFF. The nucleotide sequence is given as TGTGCCATCAGTGAGTCGAATCCGCGGGAGGTAAATCATGAGCAGTTCTTC.